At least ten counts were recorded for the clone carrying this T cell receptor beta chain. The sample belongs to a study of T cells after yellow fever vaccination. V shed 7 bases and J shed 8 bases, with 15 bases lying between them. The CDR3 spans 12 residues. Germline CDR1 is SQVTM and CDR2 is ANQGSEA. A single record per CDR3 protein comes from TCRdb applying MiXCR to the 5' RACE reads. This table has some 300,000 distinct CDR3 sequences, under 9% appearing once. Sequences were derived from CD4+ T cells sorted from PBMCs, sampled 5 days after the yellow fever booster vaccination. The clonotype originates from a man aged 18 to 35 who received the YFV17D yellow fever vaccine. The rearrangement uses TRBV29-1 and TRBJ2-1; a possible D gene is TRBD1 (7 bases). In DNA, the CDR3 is TGCAGCGCCAGGGGGGCCGGGGATGAGCAGTTCTTC. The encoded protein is CSARGAGDEQFF.